This T cell receptor (beta chain) was captured in a study of shared clonotypes between healthy human individuals. Overall study results and limits: Relative to their counterparts shared across all four donors, non-shared clonotypes exhibited diminished generation probabilities.

The table came from immunoSEQ multiplex PCR; TCRdb's copy has only in-frame clones and leaves some out. The repertoire holds roughly 1,000,000 clones, with more than 75% as singletons. The donors were all Caucasian adults (living in Nashville, Tennessee). Regarding this clone: Its antigen is undetermined.

The CDR3 spans 17 residues. Per germline, CDR1 SGHDN and CDR2 FVKESK. The V and J ends lost 0 bases and 3 bases respectively, with 17 bases between them. The receptor was derived from a young man in good health. Some clones in this sample may be carry-over from other donors' samples. The chain has TRBV14 and TRBJ1-1; perhaps TRBD1 as D (5 bases). The sequenced sample consisted of memory CD4+ T cells from PBMCs. Subset of the sample: CD45RA-negative fraction. The CDR3 region has the DNA TGTGCCAGCAGCCAAGATCGCGGGAATCAAGGGGACACTGAAGCTTTCTTT. Encoded protein: CASSQDRGNQGDTEAFF.